A selection of T cell receptor beta chains follows, all from one sample in a study of blood T cell repertoires in COVID-19. Sequencing used immunoSEQ multiplex PCR; TCRdb keeps in-frame clones, though not all of them. The sample lists roughly 390,000 clones; about 89% were seen once. Sequencing was performed on peripheral blood. The receptors derive from a woman between 25 and 40 years old with COVID-19, enrolled during active disease. The CDR3 runs from the conserved cysteine through the conserved F or W. The D gene is left open where the match is weak. Clone size is stated in some rows and not others, as once, few, many or a class when expanded.

clone_size,j_call,d_call,v_call,cdr3_aa,cdr3_nt
NA,TRBJ2-1,TRBD2,TRBV7-2,CASSLALAGGLHEQFF,TGTGCCAGCAGCTTAGCCCTAGCGGGAGGGCTTCATGAGCAGTTCTTC
NA,TRBJ2-7,NA,TRBV5-1,CASSTPPGGEQYF,TGCGCCAGCAGCACACCACCGGGTGGCGAGCAGTACTTC
NA,TRBJ1-1,NA,TRBV7-2,CASSWGQMNTEAFF,TGTGCCAGCAGCTGGGGACAAATGAACACTGAAGCTTTCTTT
NA,TRBJ2-7,TRBD1,TRBV28,CASSPRQGLVDEQYF,TGTGCCAGCAGTCCCCGACAGGGGCTCGTCGACGAGCAGTACTTC
NA,TRBJ2-1,NA,TRBV27,CASSSRGLHEQFF,TGTGCCAGCAGTTCGAGAGGGCTTCATGAGCAGTTCTTC
NA,TRBJ1-5,NA,TRBV19,CASSGIAWGGNQPQHF,TGTGCCAGTAGCGGTATAGCCTGGGGGGGCAATCAGCCCCAGCATTTT
NA,TRBJ1-1,TRBD1,TRBV4-3,CASSQVGRQGPPEAFF,TGCGCCAGCAGCCAAGTGGGGAGACAGGGGCCGCCTGAAGCTTTCTTT
NA,TRBJ2-7,TRBD1,TRBV27,CASSLGQGFHEQYF,TGTGCCAGCAGTTTGGGACAGGGCTTCCACGAGCAGTACTTC
NA,TRBJ2-5,TRBD2,TRBV19,CASSKGGRKETQYF,TGTGCCAGTAGTAAAGGCGGGAGGAAAGAGACCCAGTACTTC
NA,TRBJ2-7,TRBD1,TRBV4-3,CASSQGRDRGIYEQYF,TGCGCCAGCAGCCAAGGTCGAGACAGGGGCATCTACGAGCAGTACTTC
NA,TRBJ1-5,TRBD1,TRBV7-2,CASSRSAGQGDNQPQHF,TGTGCCAGCAGCCGGTCTGCGGGACAGGGAGACAATCAGCCCCAGCATTTT
NA,TRBJ2-3,NA,TRBV10-3,CAISPEASAQYF,TGTGCCATCAGCCCCGAGGCATCGGCGCAGTATTTT
NA,TRBJ1-5,NA,TRBV6-4,CASSGDINQPQHF,TGTGCCAGCAGTGGGGACATCAATCAGCCCCAGCATTTT
NA,TRBJ1-1,TRBD1,TRBV28,CASITWTGGNTEAFF,TGTGCCAGCATCACATGGACAGGGGGAAACACTGAAGCTTTCTTT
NA,TRBJ2-2,NA,TRBV28,CASSVSLGSGTGELFF,TGTGCCAGCAGTGTTAGTTTAGGATCAGGGACCGGGGAGCTGTTTTTT
NA,TRBJ2-3,TRBD2,TRBV23-1,CASSQSGGRVAGGITDTQYF,TGCGCCAGCAGTCAATCGGGGGGTAGGGTAGCGGGAGGGATCACAGATACGCAGTATTTT
once,TRBJ1-2,NA,TRBV6-5,CASSYAGGLYGYTF,TGTGCCAGCAGTTACGCAGGAGGTCTGTATGGCTACACCTTC
NA,TRBJ2-1,TRBD2,TRBV5-1,CASSLESGRLYNEQFF,TGCGCCAGCAGCTTGGAAAGCGGGAGGCTTTACAATGAGCAGTTCTTC
NA,TRBJ1-3,TRBD1,TRBV19,CASSKNRGPGNTIYF,TGTGCCAGTAGTAAGAACAGGGGGCCCGGAAACACCATATATTTT
NA,TRBJ2-5,TRBD1,TRBV11-2,CASSLGQGQETQYF,TGTGCCAGCAGCTTAGGACAGGGCCAAGAGACCCAGTACTTC
NA,TRBJ2-5,NA,TRBV21-1,CASSKAETGEEETQYF,TGTGCCAGCAGCAAAGCGGAGACAGGGGAGGAAGAGACCCAGTACTTC
NA,TRBJ2-3,TRBD2,TRBV7-2,CASSPGGLAGTQYF,TGTGCCAGCAGCCCCGGCGGTCTAGCGGGAACGCAGTATTTT
NA,TRBJ2-3,NA,TRBV4-1,CASSPTGRTDTQYF,TGCGCCAGCAGCCCGACAGGGAGGACAGATACGCAGTATTTT
NA,TRBJ2-5,NA,TRBV19,CASSIQSAQETQYF,TGTGCCAGTAGTATACAGTCAGCGCAAGAGACCCAGTACTTC